These T cell receptor beta chains were read from a single sample in a study of early T cells in non-severe SARS-CoV-2 infection. TCRdb itself ran the 5' RACE reads through MiXCR, one entry per CDR3 protein. The sample records about 80,000 distinct CDR3 sequences, 10% to 15% being singletons. The sequencing used whole blood, collected at baseline. These receptors were collected from an adult who was a healthcare worker with PCR-confirmed SARS-CoV-2 infection or an uninfected control (not recorded which). The donor label of this sample is uncertain. Both conserved end residues are part of each CDR3. Only some rows state a clone size, as once, few, many or a class for expanded clones.

v_call	clone_size	j_call	cdr3_aa
TRBV2	medium-sized	TRBJ1-6	CASSATGPNNSPLHF
TRBV4-2	few	TRBJ2-3	CASSQDQTERGINTQYF
TRBV11-2	.	TRBJ2-3	CASSSHSGTGGARSTDTQYF
TRBV9	.	TRBJ1-4	CASSAKSHLAGEKLFF
TRBV7-2	few	TRBJ1-5	CASSLRVWSNQPQHF
TRBV7-3	many	TRBJ1-1	CASSTAGPTEAFF
TRBV27	.	TRBJ2-7	CASVLYQQGGEQYF
TRBV9	.	TRBJ2-5	CASSVGLGQGQETQYF
TRBV10-3	few	TRBJ2-6	CAISGQTSSGANVLTF
TRBV13	few	TRBJ2-3	CASSVNLGRTSTDTQYF
TRBV7-3	few	TRBJ2-1	CASSLTTSGRNEQFF
TRBV30	few	TRBJ2-7	CAWSVLQGHSYEQYF
TRBV27	.	TRBJ1-5	CASRQGNQPQHF
TRBV29-1	few	TRBJ2-5	CSVERGQLGETQYF
TRBV5-1	.	TRBJ2-3	CASSLGPVRDTQYF
TRBV6-2/TRBV6-3	many	TRBJ2-5	CASREAGTQYF
TRBV19	.	TRBJ1-5	CASSVRQPSNQPQHF
TRBV30	many	TRBJ2-2	CAWSVGRWGQNTGELFF
TRBV7-8	many	TRBJ1-2	CASSFRFEGPYGYTF
TRBV5-4	few	TRBJ2-7	CASSPGLAGRSSYEQYF
TRBV12-3/TRBV12-4	many	TRBJ1-1	CASSWTLNTEAFF
TRBV5-1	few	TRBJ1-1	CASRQGFLNGGVAFF
TRBV2	.	TRBJ1-1	CASSLTGTANTEAFF
TRBV11-2	few	TRBJ2-3	CASSLGVVSTDTQYF
TRBV9	.	TRBJ1-2	CASSALGPEGYTF
TRBV6-1	.	TRBJ2-3	CASSSAPGQGYFSDTQYF
TRBV27	few	TRBJ2-7	CASSLKLAAPYEQYF
TRBV5-6	many	TRBJ2-7	CASSPLAGENHYEQYF
TRBV7-9	.	TRBJ2-3	CASAQSTDTQYF
TRBV11-3	.	TRBJ1-1	CASSFPRTPEAFF
TRBV10-3	.	TRBJ2-1	CAISGARGDRNNEQFF
TRBV7-9	.	TRBJ2-5	CASSLAGIGALETQYF
TRBV29-1	many	TRBJ2-5	CSGTLGRGGPETQYF
TRBV19	few	TRBJ1-5	CASIHRVSRVPSTNQPQHF
TRBV3-1	few	TRBJ2-2	CASRDREIGELFF
TRBV10-3	.	TRBJ1-3	CAISVPETGNTIYF
TRBV7-9	few	TRBJ2-3	CASSTGLLSSTDTQYF
TRBV5-1	few	TRBJ2-1	CASSLEAATTGNEQFF
TRBV11-2	few	TRBJ2-3	CASSSGGLAVTDTQYF
TRBV6-1	many	TRBJ1-1	CASRRDRDWNEAFF
TRBV7-7	many	TRBJ1-3	CASSRGPGLSGNTIYF
TRBV7-8	.	TRBJ2-7	CASSFRGPEDEQYF